This entry lists 13 T cell receptor beta chains sequenced from one sample in a study of cytomegalovirus exposure and HLA in healthy donors. The study ran its PCR with 60 Vbeta and 13 Jbeta primers. Generated by immunoSEQ multiplex PCR, the TCRdb table keeps only in-frame clones and is missing some. The repertoire holds 150,000 or so clones, with around 77% as singletons. Sequencing input: PBMCs. The receptors were gathered from a woman in her thirties in good health and CMV-seronegative.

The chain joins TRBV10-2 to TRBJ2-1, with a possible D match to TRBD2 (6 bases). Trimming took off 2 bases at V and 13 bases at J, with 18 bases between the two ends. The CDR3 spans 14 residues. Germline lookup yields CDR1 WSHSY and CDR2 SAAADI. The CDR3 DNA reads TGCGCCAGCAGTGAGGAGGCGGGGCCGGGGCAACAGTTCTTC. This gives the protein CASSEEAGPGQQFF.

This clone occurred a few times. Other DNA sequences of this sample code for an identical CDR3. The chain combines TRBV9 with TRBJ2-1; D is possibly TRBD2 (5 bases). The CDR3 totals 15 residues. Trimming removed 2 bases at V and 1 base at J, with 10 bases between. Germline V gene sequence: CDR1 SGDLS, CDR2 YYNGEE. The CDR3 sequence: CASSVRDISYNEQFF. The CDR3 DNA is TGTGCCAGCAGCGTCCGGGATATATCCTACAATGAGCAGTTCTTC. The full variable domain, in which reference TRBV9 and TRBJ2-1 provide the parts outside the CDR3, is DSGVTQTPKHLITATGQRVTLRCSPRSGDLSVYWYQQSLDQGLQFLIQYYNGEERAKGNILERFSAQQFPDLHSELNLSSLELGDSALYFCASSVRDISYNEQFFGPGTRLTVL.

In this sample, this clone turned up a few times. The rearrangement uses TRBV29-1 and TRBJ2-5, with a weak D call TRBD2 (6 bases). This CDR3 has 13 amino acids. V lost 7 bases and J lost 5, with 17 bases in between. CDR1 and CDR2 from the germline V gene are SQVTM and ANQGSEA. Here the CDR3 reads CSAPVTSMETQYF. The CDR3 nucleotides read TGCAGCGCCCCCGTGACTAGTATGGAGACCCAGTACTTC.

The V and J genes are TRBV20-1 and TRBJ2-1; no firm D call. Looked up from germline, CDR1 is DFQATT and CDR2 is SNEGSKA (reference sequence). The V end was cut by 3 bases, the J end by 5 bases, with 5 bases between. The CDR3 runs 11 residues. In nucleotides, the CDR3 is TGCAGTGCTAGCCTACACAATGAGCAGTTCTTC. This sequence encodes CSASLHNEQFF.

The chain is built from TRBV7-6 and TRBJ2-7; D uncertain. CDR1 is SGHVS and CDR2 is FNYEAQ in the germline V gene. The CDR3 extends over 13 amino acids. V was trimmed by 1 base and J by 4 bases, leaving 8 bases between them. Here the CDR3 reads CASSLDYGYEQYF. In DNA, the CDR3 is TGTGCCAGCAGCTTAGACTACGGTTACGAGCAGTACTTC.

The chain employs TRBV6-4 and TRBJ2-5; perhaps TRBD2 as D (6 bases). In germline, CDR1 is MRHNA, CDR2 SNTAGT. Between the trimmed V and J ends, which lost 3 bases and 5 bases, there was a span of 10 bases. The CDR3 covers 13 residues. In DNA, the CDR3 is TGTGCCAGCAGTGAGGTCCGGGGGGAGACCCAGTACTTC. Its translation is CASSEVRGETQYF.

As DNA, the CDR3 is TGCGCCAGCAGCCCCTATCTCGAGAGGACAGGGAATGCGAAGGGCTACACCTTC. Translating gives CASSPYLERTGNAKGYTF. The chain couples TRBV4-1 to TRBJ1-2, with 8 bases identical to TRBD1. Germline lookup yields CDR1 MGHRA and CDR2 YSYEKL. The CDR3 runs to 18 residues. After removal of 4 bases from V and 8 bases from J, the junction contained 21 bases not matched to a gene.

Of note for this clone: One end of the junction does not line up with germline, which may come from a read error. The sample has other DNA sequences that encode this CDR3 too. The chain combines TRBV5-6 with TRBJ2-7; TRBD2 aligns across 12 bases. The CDR3 covers 15 residues. The germline V gene encodes CDR1 SGHDT and CDR2 YYEEEE. The CDR3 nucleotides are TGCGCCAGCAGCCATGGACTAGCGGGAAACTACGAGCAGTACTTC. It codes for CASSHGLAGNYEQYF.

The V and J genes are TRBV6-4 and TRBJ2-3, with D possibly being TRBD1 (6 bases). V was cut by 6 bases and J by 6 bases, with 19 bases left in between. Germline values: CDR1 MRHNA, CDR2 SNTAGT. This CDR3 spans 15 amino acids. The CDR3 spells CASREPGAPRDTQYF. CDR3 DNA sequence: TGTGCCAGCAGGGAACCAGGGGCGCCTAGGGATACGCAGTATTTT.

The rearrangement links TRBV30 to TRBJ2-7; maybe TRBD1 (6 bases). Germline V CDR1 and CDR2: GTSNPN, SVGIG (reference sequence). This CDR3 is 16 amino acids long. V dropped 4 bases and J dropped 2 bases, with 21 bases sitting between them. The CDR3 coding sequence is TGTGCCTGGAAACCGGGACACTTCCTGAGTACCTACGAGCAGTACTTC. Its protein is CAWKPGHFLSTYEQYF.

V usage is TRBV6-5 and J usage is TRBJ1-2; tentative D call: TRBD1 (5 bases). The CDR3 totals 16 residues. With 0 bases removed from V and 0 bases from J, the gap between germline ends came to 11 bases. The germline V gene has CDR1 MNHEY and CDR2 SVGAGI. The CDR3 sequence is CASSYSKDSPNYGYTF. The CDR3 region has the DNA TGTGCCAGCAGTTACTCGAAAGACAGCCCTAACTATGGCTACACCTTC.

Only one count was recorded for this clone. V and J are TRBV28 and TRBJ2-3; 8 bases match TRBD2. The CDR3 is made up of 16 amino acids. Germline CDR1 is MDHEN and CDR2 is SYDVKM. The ends lost 2 bases at V and 3 bases at J; junction bases unmatched: 7. This CDR3 reads CASSLVREGPTDTQYF. The DNA of the CDR3 is TGTGCCAGCAGTTTAGTCCGGGAGGGCCCAACAGATACGCAGTATTTT.

The V gene is TRBV28, the J gene TRBJ1-5; D gene unclear. Trimming took 3 bases from V and 4 from J, leaving 10 bases between them. Germline V gene data show CDR1 as MDHEN and CDR2 as SYDVKM. This CDR3 comprises 14 residues. The CDR3 loop is CASSLVQLNQPQHF. The CDR3 DNA sequence: TGTGCCAGCAGTTTGGTACAGTTGAATCAGCCCCAGCATTTT.